The T cell receptor (beta chain) under discussion was sequenced for a study of T cell changes during pregnancy in multiple sclerosis. Trimming shortened V by 2 bases and J by 3 bases, and 13 bases separated the two germline ends. The CDR3 spans 15 residues. From germline, CDR1 is MNHEY and CDR2 SVGAGI. The assay was immunoSEQ multiplex PCR, and TCRdb's table has in-frame clones only and misses some. Among some 27,000 clones listed, about 92% were seen once. The sample was CD4+ T cells from peripheral blood mononuclear cells, taken after pregnancy. The sequence derives from a female donor with multiple sclerosis, enrolled in a pregnancy study. V is TRBV6-5 and J is TRBJ1-2, with D unresolved. CDR3 DNA sequence: TGTGCCAGCAGTTACACGACGACTGTCTACTATGGCTACACCTTC. This translates into CASSYTTTVYYGYTF.